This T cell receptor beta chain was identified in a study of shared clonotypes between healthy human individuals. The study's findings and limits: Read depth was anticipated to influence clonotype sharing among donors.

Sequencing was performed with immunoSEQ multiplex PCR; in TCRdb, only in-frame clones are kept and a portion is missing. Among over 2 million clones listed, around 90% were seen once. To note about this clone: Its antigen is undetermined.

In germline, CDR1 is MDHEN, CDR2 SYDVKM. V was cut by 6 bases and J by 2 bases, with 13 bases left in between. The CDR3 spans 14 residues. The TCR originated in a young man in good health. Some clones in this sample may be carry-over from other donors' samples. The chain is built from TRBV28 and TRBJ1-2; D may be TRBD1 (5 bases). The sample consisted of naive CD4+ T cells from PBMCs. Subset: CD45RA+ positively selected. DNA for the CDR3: TGTGCCAGCAGCTCCCGGGACCAGAACTATGGCTACACCTTC. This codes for CASSSRDQNYGYTF.